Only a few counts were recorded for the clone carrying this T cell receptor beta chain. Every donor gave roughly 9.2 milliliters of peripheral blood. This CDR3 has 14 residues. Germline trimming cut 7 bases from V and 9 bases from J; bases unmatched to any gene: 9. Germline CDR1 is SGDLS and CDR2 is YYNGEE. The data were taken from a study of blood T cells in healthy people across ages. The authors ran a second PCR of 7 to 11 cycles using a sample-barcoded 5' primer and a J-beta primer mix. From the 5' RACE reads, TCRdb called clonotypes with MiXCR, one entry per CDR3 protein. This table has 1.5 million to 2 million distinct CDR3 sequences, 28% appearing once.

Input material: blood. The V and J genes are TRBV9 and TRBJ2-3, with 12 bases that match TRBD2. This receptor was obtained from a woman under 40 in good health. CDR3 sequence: CASGTSGSHGTQYF. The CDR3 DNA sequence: TGTGCCAGCGGGACTAGCGGGTCTCACGGGACGCAGTATTTT.